This TCR beta chain comes out of a study of early T cells in non-severe SARS-CoV-2 infection (dated by TCRdb to 2020 to 2022). Study-wide context: Bulk RNA from unsorted whole blood was used for TCR sequencing, so alpha and beta chains could not be paired. Points the paper makes about the study in general: VDJdb matching was skewed toward anti-spike CD8 responses, so virus-specific expansions were likely underestimated and private and CD4 specificities were missed.

CDR1 MNHEY and CDR2 SVGEGT are derived from the germline V gene. The CDR3 spans 14 residues, from the cysteine through the phenylalanine. Of the read, only the CDR3 DNA is kept; its 42 bases are in frame from base 1. Between the V and J ends, shortened by 7 bases and 2 bases respectively, the junction contains 15 bases. Libraries were prepared through 5' RACE. Reads for this sample came from a NextSeq 500. The TCR library protocol attached unique molecular identifiers to individual cDNA molecules to correct for sequencing error and PCR bias. Both TCR alpha and beta chains were sequenced, and tight co-correlation was observed between alpha and beta sequence abundances in each sample. In the paper's pipeline: Decombinator V4 was used to annotate TCR sequences for V gene, J gene and CDR3. TCRs were defined as expanded if a significant change between any two time points was detected under a Poisson model with p below 0.0001. TCR abundances were normalised to the total number of TCRs sequenced in each sample and reported as counts per million. TRAV1-2 paired with TRAJ12, TRAJ20 or TRAJ33 defined MAIT TCRs, while TRAV10 paired with TRAJ18 defined iNKT TCRs. VDJdb, accessed 1 November 2021, was searched for CMV, EBV and SARS-CoV-2 annotated TCRs, with TCRs annotated for multiple antigens excluded. The public sequencing data were trimmed at Q25 with fastp and processed into clonotypes with MiXCR by TCRdb, which kept only in-frame beta chains. Each entry merges the rows of one CDR3 protein and shows their most common DNA and genes. TCRdb, not the authors, supplied the V and J calls. This sample comprises approximately 79,000 distinct CDR3 sequences, around 13% of them detected only once. The ten largest clones add up to approximately 1.1% of the sample.

This clonotype was observed a handful of times. The specificity of this receptor is unknown. Per-nucleotide qualities are absent, and no much larger clonotype sits a single base away. A case-control design nested within a healthcare worker cohort in London, UK, was used, with weekly nasopharyngeal swab PCR tests and blood sampling performed. Healthcare workers were recruited during the week of the UK lockdown, between 23 and 31 March 2020, and followed weekly for up to roughly 15 weeks. The source is an adult who was a healthcare worker with PCR-confirmed SARS-CoV-2 infection or an uninfected control (not recorded which). Sequenced: whole blood. The chain links TRBV6-2 or TRBV6-3 with TRBJ2-7; a tentative D match to TRBD2 spans 6 bases. The DNA sequence reads TGTGCCAGCAATCCTCAGGGACTTACCTACGAGCAGTACTTC. Its protein product is CASNPQGLTYEQYF.